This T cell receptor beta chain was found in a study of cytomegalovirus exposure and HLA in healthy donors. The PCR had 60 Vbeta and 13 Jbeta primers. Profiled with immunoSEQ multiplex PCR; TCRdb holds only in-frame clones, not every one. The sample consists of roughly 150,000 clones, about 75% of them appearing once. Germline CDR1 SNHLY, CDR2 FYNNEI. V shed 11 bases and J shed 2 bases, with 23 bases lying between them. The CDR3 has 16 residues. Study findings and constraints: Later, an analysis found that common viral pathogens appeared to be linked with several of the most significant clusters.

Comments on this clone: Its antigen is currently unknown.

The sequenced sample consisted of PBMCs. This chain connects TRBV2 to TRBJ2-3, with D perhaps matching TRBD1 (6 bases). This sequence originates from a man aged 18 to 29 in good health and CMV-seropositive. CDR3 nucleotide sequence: TGTGCCTCCAGGGAGAGGCCAGGGGCCTACACAGATACGCAGTATTTT. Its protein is CASRERPGAYTDTQYF.